The clone carrying this TCR beta chain has only a few counts. Its antigen is as yet unknown. The source of the sample is a study of cytomegalovirus exposure and HLA in healthy donors. Findings and caveats of the study: It was in a later analysis that TCR association rates were seen to vary by HLA locus, highest for DRB1 and lowest for HLA-C. In an earlier analysis, in approximately 570 donors, most V segments appeared productive either ~90% or ~30% of the time.

The PCR had 60 Vbeta and 13 Jbeta primers. Measured with immunoSEQ multiplex PCR; TCRdb has only the in-frame clones, and not every one. This sample yields fewer than 110,000 clones, of which more than 65% are seen a single time; more than 4% belongs to the top ten. This CDR3 region has 14 residues. Trimming took 0 bases from V and 1 from J, leaving 8 bases between them. From germline, CDR1 is SGHRS and CDR2 YFSETQ. Regarding donors, all were healthy bone marrow donors. J is TRBJ2-7 and V is TRBV5-1, with D uncertain. Source material: PBMCs. The receptor was isolated from a male donor in good health and CMV-seronegative. The CDR3 region has the DNA TGCGCCAGCAGCTTGGACAGCTTATCCTACGAGCAGTACTTC. Its protein is CASSLDSLSYEQYF.